A single sample is the source of the 8 T cell receptor beta chains below, sequenced in a study of lymphopenia after photon versus proton radiotherapy. The assay was immunoSEQ multiplex PCR, and TCRdb's table has in-frame clones only and misses some. The data hold some 70,000 clones, with over 80% observed a single time. The sequences come from peripheral blood, collected from a patient treated with proton-based radiotherapy. The receptors come from an elderly man with esophageal cancer.

The chain couples TRBV5-1 to TRBJ2-3; 15 bases line up with TRBD2. This CDR3 has 17 residues. V shed 4 bases and J 4 bases; nucleotides not matched to a gene: 7. Germline lookup yields CDR1 SGHRS and CDR2 YFSETQ. The CDR3 is CASSEGLAGGVADTQYF. For the CDR3, the DNA is TGCGCCAGCAGCGAAGGACTAGCGGGAGGGGTCGCAGATACGCAGTATTTT.

Here the CDR3 DNA reads TGTGCCAGCAGCCAGGGGGGGGTAGGACAGCAAAGAGATACGCAGTATTTT. Translated, it gives CASSQGGVGQQRDTQYF. The chain joins TRBV4-2 to TRBJ2-3, with a tentative D call TRBD2 (7 bases). The germline V gene has CDR1 LGHNA and CDR2 YNFKEQ. The V end lost 3 bases, the J end lost 5 bases, and 21 bases lay between the germline ends. This CDR3 has 17 residues.

V is TRBV4-1 and J is TRBJ2-7, with 12 bases matching TRBD2. Germline CDR1 and CDR2: MGHRA and YSYEKL. The trim removed 4 bases at V and 0 bases at J, leaving 1 base unmatched. The CDR3 has 15 residues. The CDR3 sequence: CASSPSGRASYEQYF. In DNA form, the CDR3 reads TGCGCCAGCAGCCCTAGCGGGAGGGCCTCCTACGAGCAGTACTTC.

V is TRBV21-1 and J is TRBJ1-4; TRBD1 is taken as the D call from the table, unchecked against the DNA. TRBV21-1 is a pseudogene locus. CDR3 length: 16 amino acids. In DNA form, the CDR3 reads TGTGCCAGCCCTGGAGGTGAAGGGGGCAACCGGGACTCCTTGTTTTTT. This encodes CASPGGEGGNRDSLFF.

The chain combines TRBV7-2 with TRBJ2-1; 14 nucleotides match TRBD2. The CDR3 totals 16 residues. V lost 5 bases, J lost 10 bases, and 10 bases stayed unmatched. From germline, CDR1 is SGHTA and CDR2 FQGNSA. This chain's CDR3 is CASSPRTSGGLGEQFF. The DNA of the CDR3 is TGTGCCAGCAGCCCCAGGACTAGCGGGGGGCTAGGGGAGCAGTTCTTC.

With respect to this clone: The junction differs from germline at one of its ends, possibly a read error. The V and J genes are TRBV27 and TRBJ1-4; possible D gene TRBD1, 5 bases. This CDR3 has 14 residues. Looked up from germline, CDR1 is MNHEY and CDR2 is SMNVEV (reference sequence). The CDR3 spells CASSLPRDNGKTVF. The CDR3 nucleotides are TGTGCCAGCAGTTTACCCAGGGATAACGGAAAAACTGTTTTT.

This chain joins TRBV10-3 and TRBJ2-7; a weak D match, TRBD2 (5 bases). The germline V and J ends were trimmed by 2 bases and 5 bases, with 16 bases remaining between them. CDR1 and CDR2 (germline): ENHRY, SYGVKD. The CDR3 loop spans 15 amino acids. The CDR3 loop reads CAISESGGPLDEQYF. In nucleotides, the CDR3 is TGTGCCATCAGTGAGAGCGGCGGGCCTTTAGACGAGCAGTACTTC.

This rearrangement joins TRBV5-3 to TRBJ1-2, with D unresolved. Being an ORF, TRBV5-3 has a function that is uncertain. The V gene lost 4 bases and the J gene lost 4 bases, with 11 bases spanning the gap. The CDR3 is 13 amino acids. In DNA form, the CDR3 reads TGTGCCAGAAGCGCGGTGGGTATCTATGGCTACACCTTC. Translating gives CARSAVGIYGYTF.